Following are 26 T cell receptor beta chains from one sample sequenced in a study of blood T cell repertoires in COVID-19. Assay used: immunoSEQ multiplex PCR; TCRdb lists only in-frame clones, some missing. Among approximately 100,000 clones listed, around four fifths were seen once. Input material: peripheral blood. The receptor source for this set is a woman in her fifties or sixties with acute or convalescent COVID-19.

The chain is built from TRBV2 and TRBJ1-1, with D unresolved. The germline gives CDR1 SNHLY, CDR2 FYNNEI. CDR3 size: 11 residues. V lost 5 bases and J 8 bases, leaving 9 bases between the germline ends. The CDR3 DNA sequence: TGTGCCAGCAGTACTAGGGTCGAAGCTTTCTTT. It yields the protein CASSTRVEAFF.

This clone appeared a few times. For the CDR3, the DNA is TGCGCCAGCAGCCCTGGCCCCCAGGTGGTAGCTGGAAACACCATATATTTT. It translates to CASSPGPQVVAGNTIYF. The J gene is TRBJ1-3, the V gene TRBV4-1, with no clear D. Trimming pared 4 bases from V and 2 bases from J, leaving 18 bases between. The CDR3 extends over 17 amino acids. Germline V gene lookup returns CDR1 MGHRA and CDR2 YSYEKL.

The chain uses TRBV6-1 and TRBJ1-5, with 8 bases that match TRBD1. CDR1 and CDR2 (germline): MNHNS, SASEGT. The CDR3 is 16 residues long. The V and J ends lost 1 base and 4 bases, in that order; junction bases with no gene match: 6. For the CDR3, the DNA is TGTGCCAGCAGTGAAGGGACAGGGTGGCTGAATCAGCCCCAGCATTTT. Translation: CASSEGTGWLNQPQHF.

The chain links TRBV18 to TRBJ1-5; 8 nucleotides align to TRBD1. The CDR3 totals 14 residues. The V segment lost 6 bases and the J segment 5 bases; nucleotides outside the gene matches: 6. Germline values: CDR1 KGHSH, CDR2 LQKENI. DNA of the CDR3: TGTGCCAGCTCTTACGCAGGGGGCGATCAGCCCCAGCATTTT. It encodes CASSYAGGDQPQHF.

This clone turned up a few times. V usage is TRBV10-3 and J usage is TRBJ2-2; a weak D match, TRBD1 (6 bases). Germline values: CDR1 ENHRY, CDR2 SYGVKD. The V gene lost 0 bases and the J gene lost 1 base, with 9 bases spanning the gap. This CDR3 comprises 16 residues. The CDR3 spells CAISESTGGNTGELFF. The CDR3 DNA is TGTGCCATCAGTGAGTCGACAGGAGGGAACACCGGGGAGCTGTTTTTT.

The V call is TRBV4-1, the J call TRBJ2-7; a weak D match, TRBD1 (5 bases). The CDR3 loop spans 14 amino acids. V was cut by 0 bases and J by 9 bases, with 15 bases left in between. CDR1 MGHRA and CDR2 YSYEKL come from the germline V gene. The CDR3 DNA is TGCGCCAGCAGCCAAGAATCAGGGTGGGGTGGGCAGTACTTC. Translating it yields CASSQESGWGGQYF.

The V and J genes are TRBV5-4 and TRBJ2-5, with TRBD1 identical over 7 bases. With V trimmed by 2 bases and J by 2 bases, 0 bases remained unmatched. CDR1 is SGHNT, CDR2 YYREEE, per germline (reference sequence). The CDR3 covers 13 residues. The CDR3 reads CASSLQGQETQYF. Here the CDR3 DNA reads TGTGCCAGCAGCTTACAGGGGCAAGAGACCCAGTACTTC.

The chain employs TRBV15 and TRBJ1-4; D is unclear. The CDR3 spans 16 residues. CDR1 LNHNV and CDR2 YYDKDF come from the germline V gene (reference sequence). The ends were cut back, 2 bases at V and 7 bases at J, with 17 bases in the middle. CDR3 bases: TGTGCCACCAGCAGATCCCGGGGAGGGAAGGGTGAAAAACTGTTTTTT. Amino acid sequence: CATSRSRGGKGEKLFF.

The chain uses TRBV28 and TRBJ2-7, with D hard to call. V was trimmed by 6 bases and J by 7 bases, leaving 16 bases between them. Germline values: CDR1 MDHEN, CDR2 SYDVKM. The CDR3 length is 13 residues. The CDR3 region is CASRSGSRVEQYF. In DNA, the CDR3 is TGTGCCAGCAGATCCGGGTCCCGGGTGGAGCAGTACTTC.

Points on this clone: The sample has other DNA sequences that encode this CDR3 too. This rearrangement joins TRBV18 to TRBJ2-3, with a weak D call TRBD2 (5 bases). The CDR3 has 13 residues. With 3 bases removed from V and 1 base from J, the gap between germline ends came to 5 bases. CDR1 is KGHSH and CDR2 is LQKENI in the germline V gene. The CDR3 DNA is TGTGCCAGCTCACCTAGCGGCACAGATACGCAGTATTTT. Protein product: CASSPSGTDTQYF.

This chain connects TRBV2 to TRBJ1-5, with 7 bases fitting TRBD1. Trimming cost V 5 bases and J 5 bases; bases outside gene matches: 3. CDR3 length equals 13 residues. In germline, CDR1 is SNHLY, CDR2 FYNNEI. In DNA, the CDR3 is TGTGCCAGCAGTAGCACAGGGGATCAGCCCCAGCATTTT. As protein: CASSSTGDQPQHF.

This rearrangement joins TRBV28 to TRBJ2-1, with D possibly being TRBD1 (5 bases). Germline CDR1 reads MDHEN; CDR2 reads SYDVKM. V dropped 5 bases and J dropped 4 bases, with 12 bases sitting between them. The CDR3 totals 14 residues. As DNA, the CDR3 is TGTGCCAGCAGTCCCGTGCAGGGTTACAATGAGCAGTTCTTC. Its translation: CASSPVQGYNEQFF.

As to this clone: Compared with germline, one end of the junction differs, possibly owing to a read error. The rearrangement uses TRBV28 and TRBJ2-7, with TRBD1 matching 9 bases. The CDR3 contains 15 residues. Germline-derived CDR1 and CDR2 are MDHEN and SYDVKM. Here the CDR3 DNA reads TGTGCCAGCCGATCACCCGGGACAGGGACCCTCTACCAGAGCTTC. This sequence encodes CASRSPGTGTLYQSF.

This clone was counted a single time. The V call is TRBV28, the J call TRBJ1-3; D unclear. Germline CDR1 is MDHEN and CDR2 is SYDVKM. Between the trimmed V and J ends, which lost 7 bases and 1 base, there was a span of 11 bases. The CDR3 consists of 14 residues. The CDR3 loop is CASKVPGSGNTIYF. The CDR3 DNA is TGTGCCAGCAAAGTTCCGGGTTCTGGAAACACCATATATTTT.

J is TRBJ2-7 and V is TRBV5-4; 10 nucleotides agree with TRBD2. The V and J ends lost 4 bases and 6 bases, in that order; junction bases with no gene match: 10. The CDR3 runs 15 residues. Germline CDR1 is SGHNT and CDR2 is YYREEE (reference sequence). The DNA of the CDR3 is TGTGCCAGCAGCACAGGGACTAGCGCCGCACTCGAGCAGTACTTC. Encoded protein: CASSTGTSAALEQYF. The complete variable domain, with remaining parts taken from reference TRBV5-4 and TRBJ2-7, reads ETGVTQSPTHLIKTRGQQVTLRCSSQSGHNTVSWYQQALGQGPQFIFQYYREEENGRGNFPPRFSGLQFPNYSSELNVNALELDDSALYLCASSTGTSAALEQYFGPGTRLTVT.

The rearrangement links TRBV5-4 to TRBJ1-5; D might be TRBD1 (6 bases). Germline CDR1 reads SGHNT; CDR2 reads YYREEE (reference sequence). V lost 4 bases and J lost 3, with 11 bases in between. The length of the CDR3 is 14 residues. The CDR3 region has the DNA TGTGCCAGCAGCCCGGACAGTAACAATCAGCCCCAGCATTTT. Translated: CASSPDSNNQPQHF.

The chain employs TRBV10-3 and TRBJ1-2; the D is unclear. Trimming took off 0 bases at V and 3 bases at J, with 11 bases between the two ends. Germline values: CDR1 ENHRY, CDR2 SYGVKD. The CDR3 spans 15 residues. The CDR3 is CAISESGGSDYGYTF. CDR3 coding DNA: TGTGCCATCAGTGAGTCGGGAGGTTCGGACTATGGCTACACCTTC.

This rearrangement joins TRBV7-9 to TRBJ2-1; 10 positions match TRBD2. V lost 5 bases, J lost 5 bases, and 6 bases stayed unmatched. Per germline, CDR1 SEHNR and CDR2 FQNEAQ (reference sequence). The CDR3 length is 15 residues. CDR3 sequence reads: CASSILAGPDNEQFF. The DNA of the CDR3 is TGTGCCAGCAGCATACTAGCGGGACCGGACAATGAGCAGTTCTTC.

The gene calls are TRBV10-2 and TRBJ1-5; D uncertain. CDR1 and CDR2 (germline): WSHSY, SAAADI. V was clipped by 3 bases and J by 5 bases, with 5 bases between them. CDR3 size: 12 residues. CDR3 in amino acids: CASSDRDQPQHF. CDR3 nucleotide sequence: TGCGCCAGCAGTGACCGGGATCAGCCCCAGCATTTT.

V and J are TRBV10-3 and TRBJ1-1; D is perhaps TRBD1 (6 bases). Trimming stripped 3 bases from V and 1 base from J, with 12 bases between. Per the germline V gene, CDR1 is ENHRY and CDR2 is SYGVKD. The length of the CDR3 is 15 residues. CDR3: CAISDSAGANTEAFF. The CDR3 region has the DNA TGTGCCATCAGTGATTCCGCAGGGGCGAACACTGAAGCTTTCTTT.

The chain couples TRBV12-3 or TRBV12-4 to TRBJ2-2, with unresolved D. The V end was cut by 3 bases, the J end by 6 bases, with 5 bases between. The CDR3 is made up of 12 amino acids. The CDR3 loop is CASSFFAGELFF. CDR3 nucleotides: TGTGCCAGCAGTTTTTTCGCCGGGGAGCTGTTTTTT.

This clone occurred once. The rearrangement links TRBV6-5 to TRBJ2-7; 10 bases line up with TRBD1. CDR3 size: 15 residues. After removal of 6 bases from V and 4 bases from J, the junction contained 9 bases not matched to a gene. The germline gives CDR1 MNHEY, CDR2 SVGAGI. CDR3 in amino acids: CASSKRGDRGYEQYF. The CDR3 DNA follows: TGTGCCAGCAGCAAACGCGGGGACAGGGGATACGAGCAGTACTTC.

This rearrangement joins TRBV19 to TRBJ1-5; 7 bases map to TRBD1. This CDR3 is 16 amino acids long. Germline V gene lookup returns CDR1 LNHDA and CDR2 SQIVND (reference sequence). V shed 6 bases, J shed 2 bases, and the junction held 10 bases outside the gene matches. The CDR3 DNA reads TGTGCCAGTAGGCACGAGACAGGGAACGGCAATCAGCCCCAGCATTTT. It specifies CASRHETGNGNQPQHF.

V gene TRBV19 combines with J gene TRBJ2-6, with TRBD1 matching 7 bases. The V gene end was trimmed by 5 bases and the J gene end by 0 bases; junction bases not matched to a gene: 7. This CDR3 spans 17 amino acids. The germline gives CDR1 LNHDA, CDR2 SQIVND (reference sequence). The CDR3 spells CASSGKTGNSGANVLTF. CDR3 DNA sequence: TGTGCCAGTAGTGGAAAGACAGGGAACTCTGGGGCCAACGTCCTGACTTTC.

This clone was counted between two and nine times. The gene calls are TRBV3-1 (or the pseudogene TRBV3-2) and TRBJ1-3, with D perhaps TRBD1 (6 bases). The CDR3 contains 14 residues. The germline V gene has CDR1 LGHDT and CDR2 YNNKEL (reference sequence). V was clipped by 3 bases and J by 4 bases, with 10 bases between them. The CDR3 here is CASSQLGGGNTIYF. Written as DNA, the CDR3 is TGTGCCAGCAGCCAGTTAGGGGGAGGAAACACCATATATTTT.

This chain links TRBV6-5 with TRBJ1-2; TRBD1 aligns across 8 bases. Trimming took 6 bases from V and 6 from J; bases not matched to a gene: 12. This CDR3 spans 15 amino acids. From germline, CDR1 is MNHEY and CDR2 SVGAGI. The CDR3 nucleotides read TGTGCCAGCAGCCCCAGGCAGGGGGCGTTGGATGGCTACACCTTC. Protein sequence: CASSPRQGALDGYTF.